The 20 T cell receptor beta chains in this list originate from one sample, sequenced in a study of shared clonotypes between healthy human individuals. Measured with immunoSEQ multiplex PCR; TCRdb has only the in-frame clones, and not every one. The repertoire consists of around 700,000 clones, with less than 85% occurring once and the leading ten covering more than 1.5%. The sample taken for sequencing was memory CD4+ T cells sorted from blood. Sample subset: CD45RA-negative fraction. The receptors come from a young woman in good health.

The chain recombines TRBV19 with TRBJ2-1; TRBD1 or TRBD2 may be the D gene (5 bases each). V was pared by 6 bases and J by 4 bases, with 13 bases between. This CDR3 has 14 residues. The germline V gene has CDR1 LNHDA and CDR2 SQIVND (reference sequence). CDR3: CASSRDGSYNEQFF. The CDR3, as DNA: TGTGCCAGTAGCCGGGACGGCTCATACAATGAGCAGTTCTTC.

The V and J genes are TRBV6-4 and TRBJ2-7; weak D call: TRBD1 (8 bases). CDR1 MRHNA and CDR2 SNTAGT come from the germline V gene. This CDR3 comprises 16 residues. V was trimmed by 6 bases and J by 2 bases, leaving 20 bases between them. The chain's CDR3 is CASSGRTGQSPYEQYF. CDR3 bases: TGTGCCAGCAGCGGGAGGACAGGGCAATCCCCCTACGAGCAGTACTTC.

In this sample, this clone turned up a few times. V gene TRBV29-1 combines with J gene TRBJ1-5; TRBD1 aligns across 11 bases. The CDR3 is 14 amino acids. Germline V CDR1 and CDR2: SQVTM, ANQGSEA. The V segment lost 4 bases and the J segment 6 bases; nucleotides outside the gene matches: 5. CDR3 nucleotides: TGCAGCGTTGTCGGACAGGGGGCCGGTCAGCCCCAGCATTTT. Amino acids: CSVVGQGAGQPQHF.

The V and J genes are TRBV15 and TRBJ2-2; maybe TRBD2 (6 bases). There are 14 residues in the CDR3. The ends were cut back, 5 bases at V and 1 base at J, with 8 bases in the middle. Germline assignment: CDR1 LNHNV and CDR2 YYDKDF (reference sequence). DNA for the CDR3: TGTGCCACCAGCTTGGGACTGAACACCGGGGAGCTGTTTTTT. It codes for CATSLGLNTGELFF.

This rearrangement joins TRBV25-1 to TRBJ2-5, with TRBD1 matching 8 bases. Losses at the gene ends were 3 bases for V and 5 bases for J; bases not matched to a gene: 11. There are 16 residues in the CDR3. Per germline, CDR1 MGHDK and CDR2 SYGVNS. This CDR3 is CASSDPRQGFKETQYF. Here the CDR3 DNA reads TGTGCCAGCAGTGACCCCAGACAGGGGTTCAAGGAGACCCAGTACTTC. Full variable domain (remainder filled in from reference TRBV25-1 and TRBJ2-5): EADIYQTPRYLVIGTGKKITLECSQTMGHDKMYWYQQDPGMELHLIHYSYGVNSTEKGDLSSESTVSRIRTEHFPLTLESARPSHTSQYLCASSDPRQGFKETQYFGPGTRLLVL.

As concerns this clone: This may stem from a read error, because a much larger clone lies one nucleotide away. The rearrangement uses TRBV7-3 and TRBJ1-1; 8 bases align to TRBD1. CDR1 and CDR2 from the germline V gene are SGHTA and FQGTGA. Trimming at V came to 4 bases and at J to 1 base, leaving 2 bases not matched to a gene. The CDR3 has 14 residues. This CDR3 is CASSSGQENTEAFF. As DNA, the CDR3 is TGTGCCAGCAGCTCGGGACAGGAGAACACTGAAGCTTTCTTT.

This clone has more than one count but fewer than ten. The chain uses TRBV7-9 and TRBJ2-2; unclear D gene. The V and J ends lost 3 bases and 1 base respectively, with 9 bases between them. Germline values: CDR1 SEHNR, CDR2 FQNEAQ (reference sequence). The CDR3 is 15 amino acids. The CDR3 sequence: CASSFSTLNTGELFF. The CDR3 bases are TGTGCCAGCAGCTTTTCCACCCTGAACACCGGGGAGCTGTTTTTT.

The rearrangement joins TRBV7-6 to TRBJ1-1, with a weak D call TRBD1 (5 bases). Trimming pared 0 bases from V and 2 bases from J, leaving 13 bases between. Germline V gene lookup returns CDR1 SGHVS and CDR2 FNYEAQ. The CDR3 loop spans 16 amino acids. This CDR3 is CASSLAGAGANTEAFF. In DNA form, the CDR3 reads TGTGCCAGCAGCTTAGCTGGGGCCGGGGCTAACACTGAAGCTTTCTTT.

This clone was seen a few times. Other nucleotide sequences from this sample produce the same CDR3. CDR3 in amino acids: CASSVVGGRDTGELFF. CDR3 in DNA: TGTGCCAGCAGCGTAGTGGGAGGGAGGGACACCGGGGAGCTGTTTTTT. The V and J genes are TRBV9 and TRBJ2-2; 7 nucleotides line up with TRBD2. The CDR3 totals 16 residues. Germline V lookup: CDR1 SGDLS, CDR2 YYNGEE. After removal of 0 bases from V and 3 bases from J, the junction contained 5 bases not matched to a gene.

The chain combines TRBV5-1 with TRBJ2-1, with 11 bases identical to TRBD2. Per the germline V gene, CDR1 is SGHRS and CDR2 is YFSETQ. The CDR3 is made up of 14 amino acids. The V and J ends lost 7 bases and 10 bases, in that order; junction bases with no gene match: 10. This CDR3 is CASGPGTSGVEQFF. In nucleotides, the CDR3 is TGCGCCAGCGGGCCCGGGACTAGCGGTGTAGAGCAGTTCTTC.

This clone appeared a single time. The V and J genes are TRBV29-1 and TRBJ2-5, with D maybe TRBD1 (6 bases). The tail of the sequence fits TRBJ2-7 better, so the J call may be wrong. Germline V CDR1 and CDR2: SQVTM, ANQGSEA. CDR3 length: 16 amino acids. CDR3 sequence: CSVEGRGSTGTYEQYF. The CDR3 DNA reads as TGCAGCGTTGAAGGCAGGGGAAGTACTGGTACGTACGAGCAGTACTTC.

The chain couples TRBV7-2 to TRBJ2-4; D possibly corresponds to TRBD2 (5 bases). The CDR3 totals 15 residues. V lost 5 bases and J 0 bases, leaving 11 bases between the germline ends. The germline V gene has CDR1 SGHTA and CDR2 FQGNSA. The CDR3 loop reads CASSPDYTAKNIQYF. DNA for the CDR3: TGTGCCAGCAGCCCCGACTATACAGCCAAAAACATTCAGTACTTC.

The chain uses TRBV19 and TRBJ2-5, with 7 bases identical to TRBD1. V lost 4 bases and J lost 1; bases outside the gene matches: 6. This CDR3 comprises 15 residues. Germline lookup yields CDR1 LNHDA and CDR2 SQIVND (reference sequence). This CDR3 is CASSKTTGFQETQYF. In nucleotides, the CDR3 is TGTGCCAGTAGTAAAACGACAGGGTTCCAAGAGACCCAGTACTTC.

The chain couples TRBV27 to TRBJ1-4; possible D gene TRBD1, 6 bases. Trimming shortened V by 7 bases and J by 6 bases, and 12 bases separated the two germline ends. CDR1 and CDR2 (germline): MNHEY, SMNVEV (reference sequence). This CDR3 region has 13 residues. The CDR3 here is CASTTGRDEKLFF. CDR3 coding DNA: TGTGCCAGCACAACAGGGAGGGATGAAAAACTGTTTTTT.

The V gene is TRBV30, the J gene TRBJ2-3; D gene uncertain. V gave up 3 bases and J gave up 5 bases, with 12 bases separating them. Germline values: CDR1 GTSNPN, CDR2 SVGIG (reference sequence). The CDR3 sequence is 13 residues long. The CDR3 loop reads CAWRTLVRDTQYF. Written as DNA, the CDR3 is TGTGCCTGGAGGACGCTAGTAAGAGATACGCAGTATTTT.

The table lists this clone with a count of one. Other nucleotide sequences from this sample produce the same CDR3. The CDR3 DNA is TGTGCCAGCAGTTTATATGGCAATCAGCCCCAGCATTTT. It translates to CASSLYGNQPQHF. V gene TRBV28 combines with J gene TRBJ1-5, with D uncertain. The CDR3 is made up of 13 amino acids. Between the trimmed V and J ends, which lost 1 base and 2 bases, there was a span of 3 bases. CDR1 and CDR2 (germline): MDHEN, SYDVKM.

This rearrangement joins TRBV13 to TRBJ2-1, with D perhaps given as TRBD1 or TRBD2 (6 bases each). Germline V gene sequence: CDR1 PRHDT, CDR2 FYEKMQ (reference sequence). The CDR3 is 13 residues long. V was shortened by 5 bases and J by 7 bases, with 12 bases between the two germline ends. The CDR3 here is CASSELGGNEQFF. The CDR3 DNA reads as TGTGCCAGCAGCGAGCTAGGGGGGAATGAGCAGTTCTTC.

The chain links TRBV30 to TRBJ2-7; TRBD2 is a possible D gene (7 bases). Germline loops: CDR1 GTSNPN, CDR2 SVGIG (reference sequence). V was trimmed by 0 bases and J by 0 bases, leaving 15 bases between them. This CDR3 has 16 residues. This CDR3 reads CAWSVRWGGPSYEQYF. The CDR3 DNA sequence: TGTGCCTGGAGTGTACGGTGGGGGGGCCCCTCCTACGAGCAGTACTTC.

The genes are TRBV6-4 and TRBJ2-3; 8 bases agree with TRBD2. Trimming removed 6 bases from V and 4 bases from J; junction bases left unmatched: 15. The length of the CDR3 is 17 residues. Germline CDR1 reads MRHNA; CDR2 reads SNTAGT. CDR3 protein: CASSDRPSGRRSDTQYF. The CDR3 region has the DNA TGTGCCAGCAGCGACCGCCCCAGCGGGAGACGGTCAGATACGCAGTATTTT.

This rearrangement joins TRBV18 to TRBJ1-4; TRBD1 matches at 8 bases. Germline trimming cut 3 bases from V and 8 bases from J; bases unmatched to any gene: 11. Per the germline V gene, CDR1 is KGHSH and CDR2 is LQKENI. This CDR3 contains 16 residues. CDR3 sequence reads: CASSPDVGQAGEKLFF. Here the CDR3 DNA reads TGTGCCAGCTCACCGGACGTGGGACAGGCTGGCGAAAAACTGTTTTTT.